These T cell receptor beta chains were read from a single sample in a study of T-cell reconstitution after alpha-beta-depleted transplantation in children. TCRdb ran MiXCR on the PCR reads and lists one entry per CDR3 protein. The table records 200,000 to 300,000 distinct CDR3 sequences, about 25% of them present only once. Sequencing was performed on PBMCs, taken before TCRalphabeta/CD19-depleted stem cell transplant. These receptors all come from a girl between 2 and 10 years old with Fanconi anemia, due to receive a stem cell transplant. Each CDR3 is given with its conserved first and last residue. Fields, in order: J gene, clone size, V gene, CDR3 protein. Part of the rows lack a size; the others show once, few, many or a class for expanded clones.

j_gene: TRBJ2-3; abundance: many; v_gene: TRBV20-1; CDR3aa: CSARLADTQYF
j_gene: TRBJ2-7; abundance: many; v_gene: TRBV29-1; CDR3aa: CSALSGRAHYEQYF
j_gene: TRBJ2-7; abundance: NA; v_gene: TRBV12-3/TRBV12-4; CDR3aa: CASSSAGPYEQYF
j_gene: TRBJ1-6; abundance: NA; v_gene: TRBV20-1; CDR3aa: CSARDQRRHLSPLHF
j_gene: TRBJ1-2; abundance: many; v_gene: TRBV29-1; CDR3aa: CSVVGQVGGRYGYTF
j_gene: TRBJ2-6; abundance: few; v_gene: TRBV29-1; CDR3aa: CSARTGTGANVLTF
j_gene: TRBJ2-1; abundance: many; v_gene: TRBV7-8; CDR3aa: CASSPLTSGGHNEQFF
j_gene: TRBJ1-1; abundance: many; v_gene: TRBV29-1; CDR3aa: CSVAATEAFF
j_gene: TRBJ2-2; abundance: NA; v_gene: TRBV3-1; CDR3aa: CASSQGSPGELFF
j_gene: TRBJ2-3; abundance: many; v_gene: TRBV5-1; CDR3aa: CASGETGAVGDTQYF
j_gene: TRBJ2-1; abundance: few; v_gene: TRBV18; CDR3aa: CASSANVGQPYYNEQFF
j_gene: TRBJ2-7; abundance: NA; v_gene: TRBV9; CDR3aa: CASSVGGQGSYEQYF
j_gene: TRBJ2-1; abundance: NA; v_gene: TRBV29-1; CDR3aa: CSVAPGSQEQFF
j_gene: TRBJ2-7; abundance: NA; v_gene: TRBV29-1; CDR3aa: CSVAHMYEQYF
j_gene: TRBJ2-7; abundance: many; v_gene: TRBV4-2; CDR3aa: CASSQVPSYEQYF
j_gene: TRBJ2-3; abundance: many; v_gene: TRBV20-1; CDR3aa: CSARPYRAISTDTQYF